These T cell receptor beta chains were read from a single sample in a study of CD8 T cells in ankylosing spondylitis. A single record per CDR3 protein comes from TCRdb applying MiXCR to the 5' RACE reads. The repertoire holds fewer than 250,000 distinct CDR3 sequences, with roughly 10% as singletons. Sequencing was carried out using blood, either unsorted or a sorted T cell fraction (not recorded which). Receptors originate from a male donor with ankylosing spondylitis or in good health (not recorded which). Each CDR3 is given with its conserved first and last residue. D genes are given only for firm matches. Only part of the rows carry a size: once, few, many, or a class if the clone is expanded.

v_gene	abundance	d_gene	j_gene	CDR3aa	CDR3nt
TRBV3-1	many	-	TRBJ2-7	CASSQAGTYEQYF	TGTGCCAGCAGCCAAGCAGGTACCTACGAGCAGTACTTC
TRBV30	few	-	TRBJ2-7	CAWSVVGGTYEQYF	TGTGCCTGGAGTGTAGTTGGGGGGACCTACGAGCAGTACTTC
TRBV29-1	-	TRBD1	TRBJ2-7	CSGRDRGRNEQYF	TGCAGCGGCCGGGACAGGGGTCGAAACGAGCAGTACTTC
TRBV4-1	-	-	TRBJ2-7	CASSRSWEGGKLSEQYF	TGCGCCAGCAGCCGGAGTTGGGAGGGGGGGAAATTATCCGAGCAGTACTTC
TRBV12-3/TRBV12-4	many	-	TRBJ2-5	CASSPSGPIQETQYF	TGTGCCAGCAGTCCCTCGGGACCGATACAAGAGACCCAGTACTTC
TRBV12-3/TRBV12-4	-	TRBD2	TRBJ2-1	CASEGRFSGGYNEQFF	TGTGCCAGCGAAGGCCGCTTTAGCGGGGGTTATAATGAGCAGTTCTTC
TRBV3-1	-	-	TRBJ2-5	CASSQDHGRTGETQYF	TGTGCCAGCAGCCAAGATCATGGGAGGACGGGAGAGACCCAGTACTTC
TRBV5-1	many	-	TRBJ1-1	CASSLRSEEAFF	TGCGCCAGCAGCTTAAGGTCGGAGGAAGCTTTCTTT
TRBV7-9	-	-	TRBJ1-1	CASRLTGQNTEAFF	TGTGCCAGCAGATTGACGGGACAAAACACTGAAGCTTTCTTT
TRBV7-2	many	-	TRBJ2-6	CASRFWDLGGANVLTF	TGTGCCAGCAGGTTCTGGGACCTTGGTGGGGCCAACGTCCTGACTTTC
TRBV6-6	many	-	TRBJ2-3	CASSYSGQNTQYF	TGTGCCAGCAGTTACTCCGGACAGAATACGCAGTATTTT
TRBV30	few	-	TRBJ2-7	CAWSDLRKQYF	TGTGCCTGGAGTGACCTTCGGAAGCAGTACTTC
TRBV29-1	-	TRBD2	TRBJ2-1	CSVIELAGVGNEQFF	TGCAGCGTGATAGAACTAGCGGGAGTCGGCAATGAGCAGTTCTTC
TRBV5-1	many	TRBD1	TRBJ1-2	CASSSQGANYGYTF	TGCGCCAGCAGCTCACAGGGGGCTAACTATGGCTACACCTTC
TRBV5-1	many	TRBD2	TRBJ2-3	CASSLPTSGGPLTDTQYF	TGCGCCAGCAGCTTGCCTACTAGCGGGGGGCCTCTCACAGATACGCAGTATTTT
TRBV6-1	many	-	TRBJ1-5	CASSVDGSNQPQHF	TGTGCCAGCAGTGTAGACGGGAGCAATCAGCCCCAGCATTTT
TRBV6-1	few	-	TRBJ1-2	CASSVSDYGYTF	TGTGCCAGCAGTGTTTCGGACTATGGCTACACCTTC
TRBV3-1	few	-	TRBJ2-3	CASSHTGTDTQYF	TGTGCCAGCAGCCATACAGGCACAGATACGCAGTATTTT
TRBV7-9	-	-	TRBJ2-5	CASSPPAVVETQYF	TGTGCCAGCAGCCCACCTGCGGTGGTCGAGACCCAGTACTTC
TRBV10-1	-	-	TRBJ1-1	CASSRAANTEAFF	TGCGCCAGCAGTAGGGCCGCGAACACTGAAGCTTTCTTT
TRBV29-1	many	TRBD1	TRBJ1-1	CSVEPDRRAEAFF	TGCAGCGTTGAACCGGACAGGCGGGCTGAAGCTTTCTTT
TRBV6-1	many	TRBD1	TRBJ2-5	CASRDRGSETQYF	TGTGCCAGCCGGGACAGGGGTTCAGAGACCCAGTACTTC
TRBV10-1	-	TRBD2	TRBJ2-3	CASSATSGSTDTQYF	TGCGCCAGCAGTGCGACTAGCGGTAGCACAGATACGCAGTATTTT
TRBV11-2	many	-	TRBJ2-7	CASSLGTELYEQYF	TGTGCCAGCAGCTTAGGGACAGAGCTTTACGAGCAGTACTTC
TRBV7-6	-	-	TRBJ2-1	CASSRGLLSNNEQFF	TGTGCCAGCAGCAGGGGACTCCTGAGCAACAATGAGCAGTTCTTC
TRBV12-3/TRBV12-4	many	-	TRBJ2-2	CASSFVLTSGTGELFF	TGTGCCAGCAGTTTTGTGCTAACGTCGGGGACCGGGGAGCTGTTTTTT
TRBV7-9	many	TRBD2	TRBJ2-3	CASSLELAGTDTQYF	TGTGCCAGCAGCTTAGAACTAGCGGGCACAGATACGCAGTATTTT
TRBV7-9	many	-	TRBJ2-1	CASSLDPLANNEQFF	TGTGCCAGCAGCTTGGACCCACTAGCTAACAATGAGCAGTTCTTC
TRBV7-9	-	TRBD1	TRBJ2-6	CASSLLTGQRRSAGANVLTF	TGTGCCAGCAGCCTCCTGACAGGGCAAAGACGGTCCGCTGGGGCCAACGTCCTGACTTTC
TRBV4-2	many	TRBD1	TRBJ1-2	CASSPPDREGSYGYTF	TGTGCCAGCAGCCCCCCCGACAGGGAGGGAAGTTATGGCTACACCTTC
TRBV7-9	few	-	TRBJ2-1	CASSLEVRAQQFF	TGTGCCAGCAGCTTAGAGGTACGGGCCCAGCAGTTCTTC
TRBV25-1	many	-	TRBJ2-2	CASSAPRGLFF	TGTGCCAGCAGTGCCCCGAGGGGGCTGTTTTTT
TRBV20-1	-	-	TRBJ1-5	CSARVGALNNQPQHF	TGCAGTGCTAGAGTGGGGGCCCTCAACAATCAGCCCCAGCATTTT
TRBV5-1	many	TRBD1	TRBJ2-5	CASSFETGSQTQYF	TGCGCCAGCAGCTTCGAGACAGGGAGTCAGACCCAGTACTTC
TRBV20-1	-	TRBD2	TRBJ2-5	CCAFLFGLAGVQETQHF	TGCTGTGCTTTTCTCTTCGGACTAGCGGGGGTACAAGAGACCCAGCACTTC
TRBV5-1	many	-	TRBJ2-1	CASSLEAGPYSYNEQFF	TGCGCCAGCAGCTTGGAAGCTGGGCCCTATTCCTACAATGAGCAGTTCTTC
TRBV20-1	many	-	TRBJ2-5	CSARRGETQYF	TGCAGTGCTCGCCGTGGGGAGACCCAGTACTTC
TRBV6-5	many	-	TRBJ2-7	CASSSRGTDEQYF	TGTGCCAGCAGTTCCAGGGGTACCGACGAGCAGTACTTC
TRBV7-2	few	TRBD2	TRBJ2-5	CASSLVLAGGNQETQYF	TGTGCCAGCAGCTTAGTACTAGCGGGGGGAAACCAAGAGACCCAGTACTTC
TRBV29-1	many	-	TRBJ1-2	CSVEDDEYSNYGYTF	TGCAGCGTTGAAGATGACGAATATTCTAACTATGGCTACACCTTC
TRBV12-3/TRBV12-4	many	-	TRBJ1-4	CASSLQGTTNEKLFF	TGTGCCAGCAGTTTACAGGGAACAACTAATGAAAAACTGTTTTTT
TRBV9	many	TRBD1	TRBJ2-5	CASSAGQGTQYF	TGTGCCAGCAGCGCAGGACAGGGCACCCAGTACTTC
TRBV21-1	many	-	TRBJ2-3	CASSKGTGGDTQYF	TGTGCCAGCAGCAAAGGGACAGGGGGAGATACGCAGTATTTT
TRBV5-1	many	-	TRBJ2-1	CASSRDSTSYNEQFF	TGCGCCAGCAGCCGGGACTCCACCTCCTACAATGAGCAGTTCTTC
TRBV7-2	many	-	TRBJ1-2	CASSFLAPEGGYTF	TGTGCCAGCAGCTTTCTTGCTCCTGAAGGCGGCTACACCTTC
TRBV2	many	TRBD1	TRBJ2-1	CASRTGSEREQFF	TGTGCCAGCAGGACAGGGTCAGAACGTGAGCAGTTCTTC
TRBV20-1	many	-	TRBJ2-4	CSAEDSLAKNIQYF	TGCAGTGCGGAGGACAGCCTAGCCAAAAACATTCAGTACTTC
TRBV27	many	TRBD2	TRBJ2-7	CASSPGTSGSQQYF	TGTGCCAGCAGCCCCGGGACTAGCGGGAGCCAGCAGTACTTC
TRBV6-1	many	-	TRBJ1-1	CASSDVFQGIAEAFF	TGTGCCAGCAGTGACGTTTTTCAGGGTATCGCTGAAGCTTTCTTT
TRBV27	-	-	TRBJ2-7	CASAPSEGRGEQYF	TGTGCCAGCGCCCCCTCAGAGGGCCGAGGCGAGCAGTACTTC
TRBV7-2	-	-	TRBJ1-2	CASSLESLGSYTF	TGTGCCAGCAGCTTAGAGTCCTTGGGGAGCTACACCTTC
TRBV12-3/TRBV12-4	-	-	TRBJ1-5	CASRGKGPNQPQHF	TGTGCCAGCAGGGGTAAGGGACCCAATCAGCCCCAGCATTTT
TRBV3-1	-	TRBD2	TRBJ2-1	CASSPIGLAGNEQFF	TGTGCCAGCAGCCCAATCGGATTAGCGGGCAATGAGCAGTTCTTC
TRBV10-3	many	-	TRBJ2-1	CAISEFLLDAYNEQFF	TGTGCCATCAGTGAGTTTCTCCTGGACGCCTACAATGAGCAGTTCTTC
TRBV20-1	many	-	TRBJ1-1	CSFRQNTEAFF	TGCAGTTTCAGACAGAACACTGAAGCTTTCTTT
TRBV5-4	many	TRBD1	TRBJ1-2	CASSHGTGTNYGYTF	TGTGCCAGCAGCCATGGGACAGGGACCAACTATGGCTACACCTTC
TRBV4-1	many	-	TRBJ2-1	CASSQDRGAGNEQFF	TGCGCCAGCAGCCAAGACAGGGGGGCGGGCAATGAGCAGTTCTTC
TRBV12-3/TRBV12-4	many	-	TRBJ1-1	CASSLGGEEAFF	TGTGCCAGCAGCCTAGGGGGGGAAGAAGCTTTCTTT